A selection of T cell receptor beta chains follows, all from one sample in a study of CD8 T cells in Susac syndrome. From the immunoSEQ multiplex PCR reads, TCRdb called clonotypes with MiXCR, one entry per CDR3 protein. The sample includes hundreds of thousands of distinct CDR3 sequences, 95% of them seen just once. Material for sequencing was CD4+ T cells from PBMCs. The receptors originated from a human donor with multiple sclerosis. Both conserved end residues are part of each CDR3. A D gene is named only where the DNA matches it firmly. Expanded clones are given a class, and other clones once, few, many or no size at all.

v_call	clone_size	j_call	d_call	cdr3_aa	cdr3_nt
TRBV20-1	NA	TRBJ1-5	NA	CSASTAGDQPQHF	TGCAGTGCTAGTACCGCTGGGGATCAGCCCCAGCATTTT
TRBV29-1	NA	TRBJ1-2	NA	CSVGGANGYTF	TGCAGCGTTGGAGGGGCGAATGGCTACACCTTC
TRBV12-5	NA	TRBJ2-5	NA	CASARGDSQETQYF	TGTGCTAGTGCCCGGGGGGACAGCCAAGAGACCCAGTACTTC
TRBV27	NA	TRBJ2-5	TRBD2	CASSPREGTQYF	TGTGCCAGCAGTCCGAGGGAGGGGACCCAGTACTTC
TRBV19	NA	TRBJ1-5	NA	CASSISGLRQPQHF	TGTGCCAGTAGTATATCGGGGCTGAGGCAGCCCCAGCATTTT
TRBV5-1	once	TRBJ1-2	NA	CASSLEAYGYTF	TGCGCCAGCAGCTTGGAGGCCTATGGCTACACCTTC
TRBV5-4	once	TRBJ1-1	NA	CASSQGVSMNTEAFF	TGTGCCAGCAGCCAGGGCGTCTCAATGAACACTGAAGCTTTCTTT
TRBV12-3/TRBV12-4	NA	TRBJ2-7	NA	CASSLNEQYF	TGTGCCAGCAGTTTAAACGAGCAGTACTTC
TRBV12-3/TRBV12-4	NA	TRBJ1-1	NA	CASSRPKIVNTEAFF	TGTGCCAGCTCACGTCCGAAGATTGTGAACACTGAAGCTTTCTTT
TRBV27	NA	TRBJ2-1	TRBD2	CASSSNPLAASGYEQFF	TGTGCCAGCAGTTCTAATCCACTAGCGGCAAGTGGGTATGAGCAGTTCTTC
TRBV7-2	NA	TRBJ2-3	TRBD2	CASSLGLAADTQYF	TGTGCCAGCAGCTTGGGACTAGCGGCAGATACGCAGTATTTT
TRBV15	NA	TRBJ1-2	NA	CATSRRAPYGYTF	TGTGCCACCAGCAGAAGAGCCCCCTATGGCTACACCTTC
TRBV30	NA	TRBJ1-4	NA	CAWSVSSGEKLFF	TGTGCCTGGAGCGTCTCCTCCGGGGAAAAACTGTTTTTT
TRBV24-1	NA	TRBJ2-5	NA	CASRKTQYF	TGTGCCTCAAGGAAGACCCAGTACTTC
TRBV12-3/TRBV12-4	NA	TRBJ2-5	TRBD2	CASSSSSGGAETQYF	TGTGCCAGCAGTTCCTCTAGCGGGGGGGCGGAGACCCAGTACTTC
TRBV20-1	NA	TRBJ1-2	NA	CSARAADGYTF	TGCAGTGCTAGAGCGGCAGACGGCTACACCTTC
TRBV14	NA	TRBJ2-3	NA	CASSRYTDTQYF	TGTGCCAGCAGCCGGTACACAGATACGCAGTATTTT
TRBV2	NA	TRBJ1-2	NA	CASSGGRATSGYTF	TGTGCCAGCAGTGGGGGCAGGGCAACTAGCGGCTACACCTTC
TRBV30	NA	TRBJ1-4	NA	CAWSVRAAGEKLFF	TGTGCCTGGAGTGTAAGGGCAGCCGGTGAAAAACTGTTTTTT
TRBV2	once	TRBJ1-1	NA	CASSEWEVGSTEAFF	TGTGCCAGCAGTGAATGGGAAGTAGGGTCGACTGAAGCTTTCTTT
TRBV30	NA	TRBJ2-6	NA	CAWSPKGANVLTF	TGTGCCTGGTCTCCCAAGGGGGCCAACGTCCTGACTTTC
TRBV6-5	NA	TRBJ1-1	NA	CATVGVGTEAFF	TGTGCCACCGTCGGGGTGGGGACTGAAGCTTTCTTT
TRBV6-1	NA	TRBJ1-2	NA	CASSFGPGVEGYTF	TGTGCCAGCAGTTTCGGACCGGGGGTGGAAGGCTACACCTTC
TRBV2	NA	TRBJ2-2	NA	CASSAVGQNTGELFF	TGTGCCAGCAGTGCAGTGGGACAGAACACCGGGGAGCTGTTTTTT
TRBV20-1	NA	TRBJ1-2	TRBD1	CSAREAGTGGRGYTF	TGCAGTGCTAGAGAAGCCGGGACAGGGGGCCGGGGCTACACCTTC
TRBV3-1	NA	TRBJ2-7	NA	CASSQVHGVEQYF	TGTGCCAGCAGCCAAGTTCACGGGGTCGAGCAGTACTTC
TRBV20-1	NA	TRBJ1-5	TRBD1	CSAREGTGVNQPQHF	TGCAGTGCTAGAGAGGGGACAGGGGTGAATCAGCCCCAGCATTTT
TRBV4-2	NA	TRBJ2-5	TRBD2	CASSLTSGETQYF	TGTGCCAGCAGCCTGACTAGCGGAGAGACCCAGTACTTC
TRBV30	NA	TRBJ1-2	NA	CAQRLTEDYGYTF	TGTGCCCAAAGATTGACAGAGGACTATGGCTACACCTTC
TRBV27	NA	TRBJ1-1	NA	CASSLNRGNTEAFF	TGTGCCAGCAGTTTAAACCGGGGAAACACTGAAGCTTTCTTT
TRBV2	NA	TRBJ1-2	NA	CASSRQLRCTF	TGTGCCAGCAGTAGACAGTTGAGGTGCACCTTC
TRBV2	NA	TRBJ1-6	TRBD1	CASSRDRDDSPLHF	TGTGCCAGCAGTCGGGACAGGGATGATTCACCCCTCCACTTT
TRBV7-2	NA	TRBJ1-2	TRBD1	CASGDRFGYTF	TGTGCCAGCGGGGACAGGTTTGGCTACACCTTC
TRBV20-1	NA	TRBJ2-5	TRBD2	CSALDPSGGRETQYF	TGCAGTGCTTTAGACCCTAGCGGGGGTCGAGAGACCCAGTACTTC
TRBV3-1	NA	TRBJ2-1	TRBD1	CASSQRGTVNPDEQFF	TGTGCCAGCAGCCAAAGAGGGACAGTAAACCCTGATGAGCAGTTCTTC
TRBV20-1	once	TRBJ1-1	NA	CSARSRTNTEAFF	TGCAGTGCTAGAAGCAGGACGAACACTGAAGCTTTCTTT
TRBV12-3/TRBV12-4	NA	TRBJ1-5	NA	CASSLTWGEPQHF	TGTGCCAGCAGTCTCACCTGGGGGGAGCCCCAGCATTTT
TRBV11-3	once	TRBJ2-1	NA	CASSPKSSYNEQFF	TGTGCCAGCAGCCCGAAGTCCTCCTACAATGAGCAGTTCTTC
TRBV29-1	NA	TRBJ2-5	NA	CSGLGFGEPQRETQYF	TGCAGCGGGTTGGGGTTCGGGGAGCCACAGAGGGAGACCCAGTACTTC
TRBV20-1	NA	TRBJ2-1	NA	CSARSPLSYNEQFF	TGCAGTGCTAGATCGCCACTCTCCTACAATGAGCAGTTCTTC
TRBV15	once	TRBJ1-2	TRBD1	CATSPQGHGYTF	TGTGCCACCAGCCCACAGGGGCATGGCTACACCTTC